The 8 T cell receptor beta chains in this list originate from one sample, sequenced in a study of T-cell memory formation after mild COVID-19. From the 5' RACE reads, TCRdb called clonotypes with MiXCR, one entry per CDR3 protein. This table holds hundreds of thousands of distinct CDR3 sequences, roughly an eighth found once. Sequencing was done on a sample of PBMCs or a T cell subset sorted from them (not recorded which). The receptor set was obtained from a man aged 18 to 30 who had mild COVID-19 (a few samples of this study predate the infection). Cell type and time point are not known.

This rearrangement joins TRBV6-2 or TRBV6-3 to TRBJ1-1; the D gene is possibly TRBD1 (5 bases). Germline V gene data show CDR1 as MNHEY and CDR2 as SVGEGT. The germline V and J ends were trimmed by 6 bases and 5 bases, with 22 bases remaining between them. The CDR3 contains 16 residues. This CDR3 reads CASRPDGGGGRTEAFF. CDR3 DNA: TGTGCCAGCAGGCCCGATGGGGGTGGAGGGCGTACTGAAGCTTTCTTT.

This rearrangement joins TRBV7-9 to TRBJ2-1; TRBD2 matches 7 bases. This CDR3 is built from 13 residues. Per germline, CDR1 SEHNR and CDR2 FQNEAQ (reference sequence). Unmatched junction bases numbered 5, after V lost 5 bases and J lost 7 bases. Written as DNA, the CDR3 is TGTGCCAGCAGCAGGACTAGGCCGAATGAGCAGTTCTTC. It encodes CASSRTRPNEQFF. The complete variable domain, with remaining parts taken from reference TRBV7-9 and TRBJ2-1, reads DTGVSQNPRHKITKRGQNVTFRCDPISEHNRLYWYRQTLGQGPEFLTYFQNEAQLEKSRLLSDRFSAERPKGSFSTLEIQRTEQGDSAMYLCASSRTRPNEQFFGPGTRLTVL.

The J gene is TRBJ2-3, the V gene TRBV7-9; 11 bases align to TRBD2. Germline lookup yields CDR1 SEHNR and CDR2 FQNEAQ (reference sequence). This CDR3 has 15 residues. V gave up 8 bases and J gave up 4 bases; unmatched junction bases: 8. For the CDR3, the DNA is TGTGCCAGCGTCCGTCTAGCGGGGGGCCCAGATACGCAGTATTTT. Its translation is CASVRLAGGPDTQYF.

The chain is built from TRBV4-1 and TRBJ2-5; possibly TRBD1 or TRBD2 for D (5 bases each). The germline V gene encodes CDR1 MGHRA and CDR2 YSYEKL. Trimming took off 1 base at V and 7 bases at J, with 16 bases between the two ends. There are 15 residues in the CDR3. CDR3 protein: CASSQGGGSGGTQYF. CDR3 in DNA: TGCGCCAGCAGCCAAGGGGGCGGAAGCGGTGGGACCCAGTACTTC.

On this clonotype: Mismatch with germline at one junction end may stem from a read error. The rearrangement joins TRBV7-9 to TRBJ1-2, with 8 bases aligning to TRBD1. The germline CDR1 and CDR2 sequences are SEHNR and FQNEAQ (reference sequence). CDR3 size: 15 residues. The CDR3 DNA sequence: TGTGCCAGCAGCTTAGCCAGGGGGCCCCCCTATCGCTACACCTTC. It encodes CASSLARGPPYRYTF.

The CDR3 DNA reads as TGTGCTAGTGGCCCCAGGACAGGGGGTTTCAACGAGCAGTACTTC. Translated, it gives CASGPRTGGFNEQYF. The chain joins TRBV12-5 to TRBJ2-7, with TRBD1 matching over 10 bases. Germline V CDR1 and CDR2: LGHNT, FRNRAP. V trimming: 6 bases; J trimming: 5 bases; junction bases outside the gene matches: 10. This CDR3 has 15 amino acids.

The chain carries TRBV6-5 and TRBJ2-1, with a possible D match to TRBD2 (6 bases). Trimming cost V 2 bases and J 6 bases, with 11 bases left between them. This CDR3 is built from 14 residues. CDR1 and CDR2 from the germline V gene are MNHEY and SVGAGI. CDR3 sequence: CASSYTSSANEQFF. CDR3 DNA: TGTGCCAGCAGTTACACCTCTAGCGCCAATGAGCAGTTCTTC.

In this sample, this clonotype turned up many times. Here the CDR3 DNA reads TGTGCCAGCAGCAAGGGACTAGCGGGGGTCTTGGATACGCAGTATTTT. This translates into CASSKGLAGVLDTQYF. The chain combines TRBV9 with TRBJ2-3; 14 bases align to TRBD2. CDR3 size: 16 residues. Germline assignment: CDR1 SGDLS and CDR2 YYNGEE. With V trimmed by 4 bases and J by 6 bases, 7 bases remained unmatched.